This paragraph covers one T cell receptor beta chain sequence. The data were obtained in a study of blood T cell repertoires in COVID-19. Study-wide background: Sites across the United States, Italy and Spain contributed samples from acute and convalescent COVID-19. The cDNA or gDNA used as material had been derived from T cells, B-cell-depleted T cells, or PBMCs.

In the source study's methods: Amplification of reference gene primers provided the estimated nucleated cell counts. Measured with immunoSEQ multiplex PCR; TCRdb has only the in-frame clones, and not every one. Clone size and V and J calls were adopted from that table, with D and trimming inferred from the DNA. The table records about 97,000 clones, about 87% of them present only once. The sample taken for sequencing was peripheral blood. The sequence was obtained from a man over 45 with active or convalescent COVID-19.

The DNA of the CDR3 is TGTGCCAGCAGTCCCGGACAGGGGCGGACTGAAGCTTTCTTT. Its translation is CASSPGQGRTEAFF. The chain is built from TRBV28 and TRBJ1-1; 9 nucleotides align to TRBD1. This CDR3 is 14 amino acids long. CDR1 is MDHEN, CDR2 SYDVKM, per germline. Trimming cost V 5 bases and J 5 bases; bases outside gene matches: 6.